These 14 T cell receptor beta chains share one sample of origin, sequenced in a study of ipilimumab plus nivolumab after autologous stem cell transplantation. The data were produced by immunoSEQ multiplex PCR, yet TCRdb's version contains in-frame clones alone and is incomplete. This sample carries about 15,000 clones, about 80% of them seen once, and the ten largest clones take roughly 10%. This material consisted of PBMCs, taken in a trial of ipilimumab plus nivolumab as post-transplant consolidation. The receptor set was obtained from a male donor with diffuse large B-cell lymphoma.

The rearrangement links TRBV11-1 to TRBJ1-6, with a possible D match to TRBD1 (5 bases). The V and J ends lost 8 bases and 10 bases respectively, with 18 bases between them. The CDR3 consists of 14 residues. Looked up from germline, CDR1 is SGHAT and CDR2 is FQDESV (reference sequence). The CDR3: CASSYGGLRSPLHF. Here the CDR3 DNA reads TGTGCCAGCTCCTACGGGGGTCTACGATCACCCCTCCACTTT.

The rearrangement joins TRBV10-3 to TRBJ2-1, with D perhaps matching TRBD2 (5 bases). V lost 6 bases, J lost 5 bases, and 8 bases lay in between. Germline V gives CDR1 ENHRY, CDR2 SYGVKD. The CDR3 is 12 residues long. The CDR3 DNA sequence: TGTGCCATCAGCGCACTAGACAATGAGCAGTTCTTC. It specifies CAISALDNEQFF.

The V and J genes are TRBV21-1 and TRBJ2-5; the table's D gene call, TRBD2, was not cross checked with the DNA. TRBV21-1 constitutes a pseudogene. This CDR3 has 14 residues. The CDR3 DNA reads TGTGCCAGCAGTTTAAAGCGGGGGAGGGAGACCCAGTACTTC. This codes for CASSLKRGRETQYF.

This clone appeared a single time. The genes are TRBV5-8 and TRBJ1-5; D unclear. CDR1 SGHTS and CDR2 YDEGEE come from the germline V gene. The CDR3 runs to 16 residues. V dropped 0 bases and J dropped 3 bases, with 13 bases sitting between them. In nucleotides, the CDR3 is TGTGCCAGCAGCTTGGGGCGGGGAGTGGACAATCAGCCCCAGCATTTT. This codes for CASSLGRGVDNQPQHF. Based on the CDR3 plus reference TRBV5-8 and TRBJ1-5, the full variable domain is EAGVTQSPTHLIKTRGQQATLRCSPISGHTSVYWYQQALGLGLQFLLWYDEGEERNRGNFPPRFSGRQFPNYSSELNVNALELEDSALYLCASSLGRGVDNQPQHFGDGTRLSIL.

The CDR3 loop is CASSFIGLEWYEQYF. The CDR3 nucleotides read TGTGCCAGCAGCTTTATCGGTCTTGAGTGGTACGAGCAGTACTTC. The chain joins TRBV7-9 to TRBJ2-7; D remains unclear. There are 15 residues in the CDR3. Deletions cut 3 bases from V and 4 bases from J, with 16 bases between. Germline V lookup: CDR1 SEHNR, CDR2 FQNEAQ (reference sequence).

The chain joins TRBV27 to TRBJ1-1; 8 positions agree with TRBD1. The CDR3 sequence is 14 residues long. Germline V CDR1 and CDR2: MNHEY, SMNVEV (reference sequence). V was pared by 5 bases and J by 3 bases, with 5 bases of the junction left unmatched. CDR3 DNA: TGTGCCAGCAGTCGGCCGGACAGGGACACTGAAGCTTTCTTT. Amino acids: CASSRPDRDTEAFF.

This clone is a singleton in its sample. The chain has TRBV5-1 and TRBJ2-3, with D perhaps TRBD1 (6 bases). This CDR3 region has 16 residues. V lost 1 base and J 0 bases, leaving 12 bases between the germline ends. The germline V gene has CDR1 SGHRS and CDR2 YFSETQ. The DNA for the CDR3 is TGCGCCAGCAGCTTGCAAGGGGGTAGTAGCACAGATACGCAGTATTTT. Its translation: CASSLQGGSSTDTQYF.

This clone was detected a few times. This chain joins TRBV15 and TRBJ1-6, with 10 bases matching TRBD1. Germline loops: CDR1 LNHNV, CDR2 YYDKDF (reference sequence). V lost 3 bases, J lost 7 bases, and 12 bases stayed unmatched. This CDR3 comprises 18 residues. The CDR3 nucleotides are TGTGCCACCAGCAGGAAAAAAGGCGGGACAGGGGTAAATTCACCCCTCCACTTT. Its protein product is CATSRKKGGTGVNSPLHF.

The rearrangement uses TRBV7-3 and TRBJ1-1, with 8 positions matching TRBD1. The CDR3 is 18 amino acids. V shed 0 bases and J 1 base; nucleotides not matched to a gene: 10. Germline values: CDR1 SGHTA, CDR2 FQGTGA. CDR3 sequence: CASSLTLTPDRANTEAFF. In nucleotides, the CDR3 is TGTGCCAGCAGCTTAACTCTAACCCCGGACAGGGCGAACACTGAAGCTTTCTTT.

The chain combines TRBV5-1 with TRBJ2-3, with D perhaps given as TRBD1 or TRBD2 (6 bases each). The CDR3 sequence is 14 residues long. Germline CDR1 is SGHRS and CDR2 is YFSETQ. Trimming cost V 5 bases and J 6 bases, with 16 bases left between them. The CDR3 region is CASRLRGAGDTQYF. The CDR3 coding sequence is TGCGCCAGCAGGTTAAGGGGGGCCGGCGATACGCAGTATTTT.

The chain combines TRBV7-2 with TRBJ2-2; 7 bases fit TRBD1. V lost 1 base and J lost 6; bases outside the gene matches: 5. The CDR3 runs to 15 residues. Germline loops: CDR1 SGHTA, CDR2 FQGNSA. The DNA of the CDR3 is TGTGCCAGCAGCTTAGACAGGGGTGAGGCCGGGGAGCTGTTTTTT. Translation gives CASSLDRGEAGELFF.

The CDR3 coding sequence is TGTGCCAGCAGCTTGTGGCAGGGGGACGCAGATACGCAGTATTTT. It encodes CASSLWQGDADTQYF. This chain joins TRBV5-4 and TRBJ2-3; 7 positions agree with TRBD1. J lost 4 bases, V lost 1 base, and 6 bases had no gene match. This CDR3 region has 15 residues. CDR1 SGHNT and CDR2 YYREEE come from the germline V gene (reference sequence).

The sample holds a few counts of this clone. This rearrangement joins TRBV5-1 to TRBJ1-4, with D possibly being TRBD1 (5 bases). The ends were cut back, 0 bases at V and 8 bases at J, with 17 bases in the middle. Germline loops: CDR1 SGHRS, CDR2 YFSETQ. The CDR3 covers 16 residues. CDR3 protein: CASSLAPDGTVEKLFF. For the CDR3, the DNA is TGCGCCAGCAGCTTGGCACCGGACGGGACGGTGGAAAAACTGTTTTTT.

The chain employs TRBV28 and TRBJ1-4; 9 nucleotides align to TRBD1. This CDR3 is built from 15 residues. The germline gives CDR1 MDHEN, CDR2 SYDVKM. The V gene end was trimmed by 6 bases and the J gene end by 6 bases; junction bases not matched to a gene: 8. The CDR3: CASRYTGGVYEKLFF. The DNA for the CDR3 is TGTGCCAGCAGATATACAGGGGGCGTTTATGAAAAACTGTTTTTT. Full variable domain (missing parts from reference TRBV28 and TRBJ1-4): DVKVTQSSRYLVKRTGEKVFLECVQDMDHENMFWYRQDPGLGLRLIYFSYDVKMKEKGDIPEGYSVSREKKERFSLILESASTNQTSMYLCASRYTGGVYEKLFFGSGTQLSVL.